Listed below are T cell receptor beta chains from one sample, sequenced in a study of T cell changes during pregnancy in multiple sclerosis. TCRdb's copy holds only in-frame clones and misses some; the assay was immunoSEQ multiplex PCR. The data hold more than 50,000 clones, with roughly nine tenths observed a single time. Source: peripheral blood, taken in the first trimester of pregnancy. All receptors come from a female donor with multiple sclerosis, enrolled in a pregnancy study. CDR3s include the opening cysteine and the closing phenylalanine or tryptophan. A D gene is named only where the DNA matches it firmly. Clone size is given for some rows only: seen once, a few or many times, or a class if the clone is expanded.

>TRBJ1-1|NA|TRBV5-5|NA
TGTGCCAGCAGCTTGCATCCAGGGCAAACTGAAGCTTTCTTT
CASSLHPGQTEAFF
>TRBJ1-1|NA|TRBV4-3|TRBD1
TGCGCCAGCAGCCAAGGGACAGGACTTAACACTGAAGCTTTCTTT
CASSQGTGLNTEAFF
>TRBJ1-2|NA|TRBV5-1|TRBD1
TGCGCCAGCAGCTTGGTGGGACAGGGGAGGAGTAACTATGGCTACACCTTC
CASSLVGQGRSNYGYTF
>TRBJ2-7|NA|TRBV6-1|NA
TGTGCCAGCAGTGAATTGGACAGATACTCCGAGCAGTACTTC
CASSELDRYSEQYF
>TRBJ2-7|NA|TRBV6-5|NA
TGTGCCAGCAGTTACGAACAGGGAGTGGGTGAGCAGTACTTC
CASSYEQGVGEQYF
>TRBJ1-1|once|TRBV6-5|NA
TGTGCCAGCAGTTACCTAGTGAACACTGAAGCTTTCTTT
CASSYLVNTEAFF
>TRBJ1-2|NA|TRBV6-5|TRBD1
TGTGCCAGCAGTGCGGACAGGGCTGGCTACACCTTC
CASSADRAGYTF
>TRBJ2-2|NA|TRBV29-1|NA
TGCAGCGTTGGGGGGGTGAGGGGGGAGCTGTTTTTT
CSVGGVRGELFF
>TRBJ1-4|NA|TRBV5-6|NA
TGTGCCAGCACCAAGGGAGACGAAAAACTGTTTTTT
CASTKGDEKLFF
>TRBJ2-3|NA|TRBV4-3|TRBD2
TGCGCCAGCAGCCTTGCGGGGGGCGGGGATACGCAGTATTTT
CASSLAGGGDTQYF
>TRBJ2-7|NA|TRBV11-2|TRBD2
TGTGCCAGCAGCCCCGTCGGTCGGGCTAGCGGGAGCAGGTACGAGCAGTACTTC
CASSPVGRASGSRYEQYF
>TRBJ2-1|NA|TRBV4-2|NA
TGTGCCAGCAGCCCGGACTTCTTGACCGGAGATGAGCAGTTCTTC
CASSPDFLTGDEQFF
>TRBJ2-7|NA|TRBV19|TRBD1
TGTGCCAGTAGTTCCGGGACAGGGCTTTCCTACGAGCAGTACTTC
CASSSGTGLSYEQYF
>TRBJ1-2|once|TRBV19|NA
TGTGCCAGTAGCCCGGATTTTAGACAGATCAACACCTTC
CASSPDFRQINTF
>TRBJ1-1|NA|TRBV7-8|TRBD1
TGTGCCAGCAGCCACCGGGACAGGAACACTGAAGCTTTCTTT
CASSHRDRNTEAFF
>TRBJ2-3|NA|TRBV12-5|TRBD1
TGTGCTAGTGGTCCCGGACAGGGGGGCCCCCCAGATACGCAGTATTTT
CASGPGQGGPPDTQYF
>TRBJ2-7|NA|TRBV30|NA
TGTGCCTGGAGTGTATGGAACAGGGTCCACGAGCAGTACTTC
CAWSVWNRVHEQYF
>TRBJ1-1|NA|TRBV9|TRBD1
TGTGCCAGCAGCGTAGGCAGGGGGCTTGGCACTGAAGCTTTCTTT
CASSVGRGLGTEAFF
>TRBJ1-1|once|TRBV29-1|TRBD1
TGCAGCGTGGGTGGGACAGGGATGGCTTTCTTT
CSVGGTGMAFF
>TRBJ2-7|NA|TRBV19|TRBD1
TGTGCCAGTAGTCCCGAGGACAGGGTCACCTACGAGCAGTACTTC
CASSPEDRVTYEQYF
>TRBJ1-2|few|TRBV5-1|TRBD1
TGCGCCAGCAGCTTGGCCCCCGGGACAGGGGAAGAAGGCTACACCTTC
CASSLAPGTGEEGYTF
>TRBJ2-2|NA|TRBV18|TRBD2
TGTGCCAGCTCACCGGGAGGGTTCTTCGGGGAGCTGTTTTTT
CASSPGGFFGELFF
>TRBJ1-2|NA|TRBV5-1|NA
TGCGCCAGCAGCTCCTCCGGACACACTAACTATGGCTACACCTTC
CASSSSGHTNYGYTF
>TRBJ2-5|once|TRBV5-6|NA
TGTGCCAGCAGCTTGCTACCGGGAGAGACCCAGTACTTC
CASSLLPGETQYF
>TRBJ1-3|NA|TRBV13|NA
TGTGCCAGCAGCTCAGGACCGAGGTACTCTGGAAACACCATATATTTT
CASSSGPRYSGNTIYF
>TRBJ2-7|NA|TRBV5-6|NA
TGTGCCAGCCACTTATCCGGGTACTCCTACGAGCAGTACTTC
CASHLSGYSYEQYF
>TRBJ1-1|NA|TRBV7-8|TRBD1
TGTGCCAGCAGCTTAGTCTCCAGGGGGTTCACTGAAGCTTTCTTT
CASSLVSRGFTEAFF
>TRBJ1-4|NA|TRBV19|TRBD1
TGTGCCAGTTGCGACAGGGGGCAGAATGAAAAACTGTTTTTT
CASCDRGQNEKLFF
>TRBJ1-6|NA|TRBV27|TRBD1
TGTGCCAGCAGTTTTGGGACAGAGCTTTTTAGTTCACCCCTCCACTTT
CASSFGTELFSSPLHF
>TRBJ1-2|NA|TRBV27|NA
TGTGCCAGCAGTTTATTTGCCTGGAGCTATGGCTACACCTTC
CASSLFAWSYGYTF
>TRBJ1-5|few|TRBV15|NA
TGTGCCACCGGCGACGGGGGACGGCAGCCCCAGCATTTT
CATGDGGRQPQHF
>TRBJ2-3|NA|TRBV5-1|TRBD1
TGCGCCAGCAGCCAATCCAACAGGGGGTTTGGCACAGATACGCAGTATTTT
CASSQSNRGFGTDTQYF
>TRBJ1-4|NA|TRBV10-3|TRBD1
TGTGCCAGTGGACAGGGCACCACTAATGAAAAACTGTTTTTT
CASGQGTTNEKLFF
>TRBJ2-2|NA|TRBV5-6|NA
TGTGCCAGCAGCACCCGGCAGGGGTATTGGGCGAACACCGGGGAGCTGTTTTTT
CASSTRQGYWANTGELFF
>TRBJ2-4|NA|TRBV18|NA
TGTGCCAGCTCACCAGTAAGGGGAGTAGCGGACATTCAGTACTTC
CASSPVRGVADIQYF
>TRBJ1-1|NA|TRBV19|TRBD1
TGTGCCAGTAGCCCGACAGGGTTGAACACTGAAGCTTTCTTT
CASSPTGLNTEAFF
>TRBJ1-2|NA|TRBV21-1|NA
TGTGCCAGCAGCCCGATCACGAGGGACAGGGCTCCTAACTATGGCTACACCTTC
CASSPITRDRAPNYGYTF
>TRBJ2-7|NA|TRBV29-1|NA
TGCAGCGGGGCACAGGGTACGTCCTCCTACGAGCAGTACTTC
CSGAQGTSSYEQYF
>TRBJ1-5|few|TRBV23-1|TRBD1
TGCGCCAGCAGTCAACCCGGACAGGGCGGGCCCCAGCATTTT
CASSQPGQGGPQHF
>TRBJ1-2|NA|TRBV5-6|TRBD1
TGTGCCAGCAGCCCCCTCGACAGGGTGGAGTGGAATGGCTACACCTTC
CASSPLDRVEWNGYTF
>TRBJ2-1|NA|TRBV11-2|NA
TGTGCCAGCAGCTTTGGCTGGGACATGACGTTCGAGCAGTTCTTC
CASSFGWDMTFEQFF
>TRBJ2-7|once|TRBV5-4|TRBD1
TGTGCCAGCAGCCAAGGCAGGGGGCCTACCTCCTACGAGCAGTACTTC
CASSQGRGPTSYEQYF
>TRBJ1-1|NA|TRBV6-1|NA
TGTGCCAGCAGGGGGGGACTGGTGGTGACTGAAGCTTTCTTT
CASRGGLVVTEAFF
>TRBJ2-7|NA|TRBV5-1|TRBD2
TGCGCCAGCAGCTTGAGCCAGCGGGAGGGCCCAAGGCAGTACTTC
CASSLSQREGPRQYF
>TRBJ2-5|NA|TRBV25-1|TRBD1
TGTGCCAGCAGTGAGCTCGACAGGGTAGTAGAGACCCAGTACTTC
CASSELDRVVETQYF
>TRBJ2-7|NA|TRBV27|TRBD2
TGTGCCAGCAACCTAAGGGACGGTGCCAGCGGGAAGGGAAACGAGCAGTACTTC
CASNLRDGASGKGNEQYF
>TRBJ1-3|NA|TRBV5-1|NA
TGCGCCAGTAGATTGGGGGCTCCCAACTCTGGAAACACCATATATTTT
CASRLGAPNSGNTIYF
>TRBJ2-5|once|TRBV5-1|NA
TGCGCCAGCAGCTTGGGGGTGCGGGACCAGGGGGAAGAGACCCAGTACTTC
CASSLGVRDQGEETQYF